In its sample, the clone carrying this TCR beta chain was seen many times. Its antigen is currently unknown. The CDR3 totals 14 residues. With 0 bases removed from V and 5 bases from J, the gap between germline ends came to 12 bases. CDR1 SGHRS and CDR2 YFSETQ come from the germline V gene. Via MiXCR, TCRdb re-called the 5' RACE reads, giving one row per CDR3 protein. The data hold about 320,000 distinct CDR3 sequences, with around 4.5% observed a single time. The entry originates in a study of T cells after yellow fever vaccination. Points from the study as a whole: Clones from primary vaccination mostly reappeared after the booster (roughly 95% CD4, 88% CD8). FACS-sorted repertoires could harbor abundant contaminating bulk-population clonotypes. A small proportion of clonotypes was detected in both the CD4 and CD8 compartments.

The receptor comes from a man younger than 35 who received the YFV17D yellow fever vaccine. The material was PBMCs, obtained 15 days after the yellow fever booster vaccination. The V gene is TRBV5-1, the J gene TRBJ2-7, with TRBD1 as a possible D gene (6 bases). The CDR3 spells CASSLGDKGNEQYF. CDR3 coding DNA: TGCGCCAGCAGCTTGGGGGACAAGGGGAACGAGCAGTACTTC.